These T cell receptor beta chains were read from a single sample in a study of cytomegalovirus exposure and HLA in healthy donors. The data were produced by immunoSEQ multiplex PCR, yet TCRdb's version contains in-frame clones alone and is incomplete. Among some 99,000 clones, roughly 90% were seen once, and the ten largest hold more than 2%. The specimen was PBMCs. These receptors all stem from a woman aged 18 to 35 in good health and CMV-seronegative. Each CDR3 is given with its conserved first and last residue. A D gene is named only where the DNA matches it firmly. Some rows have no size entry. The others give once, few or many, or a class for an expanded clone.

V: TRBV6-5; D: TRBD1; size: .; J: TRBJ1-5; CDR3: CASSRQGSQPQHF; DNA: TGTGCCAGCAGTAGACAGGGCAGTCAGCCCCAGCATTTT
V: TRBV30; D: TRBD1; size: .; J: TRBJ1-2; CDR3: CAWSNPGQANYGYTF; DNA: TGTGCCTGGAGTAACCCGGGACAGGCTAACTATGGCTACACCTTC
V: TRBV7-8; D: .; size: .; J: TRBJ2-1; CDR3: CASGQRGGSYNEQFF; DNA: TGTGCCAGCGGCCAGCGAGGGGGCTCCTACAATGAGCAGTTCTTC
V: TRBV5-1; D: TRBD2; size: once; J: TRBJ2-1; CDR3: CASSQGLAGGLYNEQFF; DNA: TGCGCCAGCAGCCAGGGACTAGCGGGGGGCCTGTACAATGAGCAGTTCTTC
V: TRBV7-9; D: TRBD2; size: .; J: TRBJ2-2; CDR3: CASSLGLALELFF; DNA: TGTGCCAGCAGCTTAGGACTAGCGCTAGAGCTGTTTTTT
V: TRBV11-2; D: TRBD1; size: .; J: TRBJ2-2; CDR3: CASSPRQGGSTGELFF; DNA: TGTGCCAGCAGCCCCCGACAGGGGGGTTCTACCGGCGAGCTGTTTTTT
V: TRBV15; D: .; size: .; J: TRBJ2-3; CDR3: CATSRGSAAGSGTDTQYF; DNA: TGTGCCACCAGCAGAGGGTCAGCGGCGGGGTCGGGCACAGATACGCAGTATTTT
V: TRBV28; D: TRBD1; size: once; J: TRBJ1-2; CDR3: CASSNSGQDYGYTF; DNA: TGTGCCAGCAGCAATTCGGGACAGGACTATGGCTACACCTTC
V: TRBV5-1; D: TRBD2; size: .; J: TRBJ2-7; CDR3: CASSLALAVPSYEQYF; DNA: TGCGCCAGCAGCTTGGCCCTAGCGGTGCCCTCCTACGAGCAGTACTTC
V: TRBV4-3; D: .; size: .; J: TRBJ2-7; CDR3: CASSQEQGGYEQYF; DNA: TGCGCCAGCAGCCAGGAACAGGGTGGCTACGAGCAGTACTTC
V: TRBV7-9; D: .; size: .; J: TRBJ1-6; CDR3: CASSLQGSYNSPLHF; DNA: TGTGCCAGCAGCTTACAGGGTTCCTATAATTCACCCCTCCACTTT
V: TRBV10-1; D: TRBD2; size: .; J: TRBJ2-7; CDR3: CASRPPGLAGIRTYEQYF; DNA: TGCGCCAGCAGACCCCCGGGACTAGCGGGAATTCGGACCTACGAGCAGTACTTC
V: TRBV19; D: TRBD1; size: few; J: TRBJ2-7; CDR3: CASSGGGEQYF; DNA: TGTGCCAGTTCAGGGGGTGGGGAGCAGTACTTC
V: TRBV5-1; D: TRBD1; size: .; J: TRBJ2-5; CDR3: CASSWGTGQETQYF; DNA: TGCGCCAGCAGCTGGGGGACAGGACAAGAGACCCAGTACTTC
V: TRBV9; D: .; size: once; J: TRBJ1-5; CDR3: CASSRGLGYNQPQHF; DNA: TGTGCCAGCAGTCGGGGGTTGGGATACAATCAGCCCCAGCATTTT
V: TRBV6-5; D: TRBD2; size: .; J: TRBJ2-3; CDR3: CASRPSGSTDTQYF; DNA: TGTGCCAGCAGACCTAGCGGGAGCACAGATACGCAGTATTTT
V: TRBV9; D: .; size: .; J: TRBJ2-5; CDR3: CASSVDWTPQETQYF; DNA: TGTGCCAGCAGCGTAGACTGGACACCGCAAGAGACCCAGTACTTC
V: TRBV5-1; D: .; size: .; J: TRBJ1-1; CDR3: CASSLGGSGYAFF; DNA: TGCGCCAGCAGCTTAGGTGGGTCGGGTTATGCTTTCTTT
V: TRBV5-1; D: TRBD2; size: .; J: TRBJ2-2; CDR3: CASSSRGLAGTGELFF; DNA: TGCGCCAGCAGCTCCCGGGGGCTAGCGGGAACCGGGGAGCTGTTTTTT
V: TRBV11-2; D: .; size: .; J: TRBJ2-1; CDR3: CASSPSGVKGNEQFF; DNA: TGTGCCAGCAGCCCCTCGGGGGTAAAGGGGAATGAGCAGTTCTTC
V: TRBV5-4; D: .; size: .; J: TRBJ1-3; CDR3: CASSLAGGSGNTIYF; DNA: TGTGCCAGCAGCTTGGCGGGGGGGTCTGGAAACACCATATATTTT
V: TRBV10-1; D: TRBD2; size: .; J: TRBJ2-7; CDR3: CAKHGTSDSFSYEQYF; DNA: TGCGCGAAGCACGGGACTAGCGACAGTTTCTCCTACGAGCAGTACTTC
V: TRBV5-1; D: .; size: .; J: TRBJ1-4; CDR3: CASSGGDNEKLFF; DNA: TGCGCCAGCAGCGGGGGGGATAATGAAAAACTGTTTTTT
V: TRBV7-2; D: .; size: .; J: TRBJ1-3; CDR3: CASSFWSGASGNTIYF; DNA: TGTGCCAGCAGCTTTTGGTCAGGGGCCTCTGGAAACACCATATATTTT
V: TRBV21-1; D: .; size: .; J: TRBJ2-7; CDR3: CASSKLFREQYF; DNA: TGTGCCAGCAGCAAATTATTCCGCGAGCAGTACTTC
V: TRBV27; D: .; size: .; J: TRBJ1-2; CDR3: CASSLTPRQYNYGYTF; DNA: TGTGCCAGCAGTTTAACCCCCCGACAGTATAACTATGGCTACACCTTC
V: TRBV18; D: TRBD1; size: .; J: TRBJ1-1; CDR3: CASSPDRANTEAFF; DNA: TGTGCCAGCTCACCGGACAGGGCGAACACTGAAGCTTTCTTT
V: TRBV19; D: .; size: .; J: TRBJ1-1; CDR3: CASSIVGQGSDTEAFF; DNA: TGTGCCAGTAGTATAGTGGGGCAGGGGTCGGACACTGAAGCTTTCTTT
V: TRBV6-6; D: .; size: .; J: TRBJ2-3; CDR3: CATMVGGKTDTQYF; DNA: TGTGCCACTATGGTGGGGGGTAAGACAGATACGCAGTATTTT
V: TRBV29-1; D: TRBD2; size: .; J: TRBJ2-5; CDR3: CSVGFGGLETQYF; DNA: TGCAGCGTTGGGTTCGGGGGGTTGGAGACCCAGTACTTC
V: TRBV6-1; D: .; size: .; J: TRBJ2-7; CDR3: CATQGSFSEQYF; DNA: TGTGCCACCCAAGGGAGTTTTTCCGAGCAGTACTTC
V: TRBV7-9; D: TRBD1; size: .; J: TRBJ1-2; CDR3: CASSFRDSTNYGYTF; DNA: TGTGCCAGCAGCTTCAGGGACAGCACTAACTATGGCTACACCTTC